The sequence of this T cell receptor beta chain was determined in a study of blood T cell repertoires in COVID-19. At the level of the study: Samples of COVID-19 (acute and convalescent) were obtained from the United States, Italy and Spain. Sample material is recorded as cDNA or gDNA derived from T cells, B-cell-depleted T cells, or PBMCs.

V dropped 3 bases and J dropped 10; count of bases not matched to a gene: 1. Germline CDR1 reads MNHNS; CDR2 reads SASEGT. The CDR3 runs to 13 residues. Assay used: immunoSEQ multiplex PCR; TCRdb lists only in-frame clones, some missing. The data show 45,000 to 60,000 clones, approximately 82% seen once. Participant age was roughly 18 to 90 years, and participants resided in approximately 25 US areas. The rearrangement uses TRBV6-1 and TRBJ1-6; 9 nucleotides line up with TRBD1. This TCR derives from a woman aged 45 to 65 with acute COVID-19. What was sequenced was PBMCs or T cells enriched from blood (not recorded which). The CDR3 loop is CASSETGGSPLHF. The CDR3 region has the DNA TGTGCCAGCAGTGAGACAGGGGGATCACCCCTCCACTTT.